This TCR beta chain was sequenced for a study of CD8 T cells in ankylosing spondylitis. Study-level results: Seemingly distinctive of ankylosing spondylitis blood was a TCR beta motif formed by eight highly homologous variants.

Details on this clonotype: Its antigen is unknown.

In making TCR beta libraries, quantitative 5'-RACE with molecular barcodes was used. Via MiXCR, TCRdb re-called the 5' RACE reads, giving one row per CDR3 protein. This table holds just under 350,000 distinct CDR3 sequences, roughly 15% found once. The germline V and J ends were trimmed by 6 bases and 1 base, with 10 bases remaining between them. This CDR3 is 14 amino acids long. The germline CDR1 and CDR2 sequences are SGHKS and YYEKEE (reference sequence). This TCR derives from a male donor with ankylosing spondylitis or in good health (not recorded which). Material: blood, either unsorted or a sorted T cell fraction (not recorded which). The gene calls are TRBV5-5 and TRBJ2-2, with a tentative D call TRBD1 (6 bases). For the CDR3, the DNA is TGTGCCAGCATCAAGGGGGAGAACACCGGGGAGCTGTTTTTT. Protein sequence: CASIKGENTGELFF.